A single sample is the source of the 17 T cell receptor beta chains below, sequenced in a study of blood T cell repertoires in COVID-19. Profiling relied on immunoSEQ multiplex PCR, and the TCRdb table lists in-frame clones only, not all of them. Of some 250,000 clones listed, roughly 77% are singletons. The sequenced material came from peripheral blood. Receptors were obtained from an elderly woman with acute or convalescent COVID-19.

The genes are TRBV19 and TRBJ1-1; tentative D call: TRBD1 (5 bases). CDR1 is LNHDA and CDR2 is SQIVND in the germline V gene (reference sequence). The CDR3 sequence is 15 residues long. V lost 5 bases and J 1 base, leaving 14 bases between the germline ends. DNA of the CDR3: TGTGCCAGTAGTGTTCTGACAGAAAGGAACACTGAAGCTTTCTTT. Translation: CASSVLTERNTEAFF.

The chain joins TRBV7-2 to TRBJ2-6; unclear D gene. Looked up from germline, CDR1 is SGHTA and CDR2 is FQGNSA. This CDR3 has 16 amino acids. V was trimmed by 2 bases and J by 0 bases, leaving 8 bases between them. CDR3 protein: CASSLPQASGANVLTF. The CDR3 DNA reads TGTGCCAGCAGCTTACCCCAGGCCTCTGGGGCCAACGTCCTGACTTTC.

This chain links TRBV4-1 with TRBJ2-7; D may be TRBD2 (5 bases). V lost 0 bases, J lost 3 bases, and 6 bases lay in between. The length of the CDR3 is 13 residues. CDR1 and CDR2 (germline): MGHRA, YSYEKL. This chain's CDR3 is CASSQERVYEQYF. DNA of the CDR3: TGCGCCAGCAGCCAAGAGCGGGTCTACGAGCAGTACTTC.

This clone came up a few times. This chain connects TRBV7-3 to TRBJ1-2; 9 nucleotides agree with TRBD1. With V trimmed by 4 bases and J by 6 bases, 3 bases remained unmatched. This CDR3 spans 13 amino acids. Per the germline V gene, CDR1 is SGHTA and CDR2 is FQGTGA. This CDR3 reads CASSSGTGNGYTF. The CDR3 coding sequence is TGTGCCAGCAGCTCCGGGACAGGGAATGGCTACACCTTC.

The V call is TRBV11-2, the J call TRBJ1-1; D may be TRBD1 (5 bases). CDR1 and CDR2 (germline): SGHAT, FQNNGV. The CDR3 contains 14 residues. With 1 base removed from V and 4 bases from J, the gap between germline ends came to 10 bases. The DNA for the CDR3 is TGTGCCAGCAGCTTAGCAGGGTCGGCCACTGAAGCTTTCTTT. It yields the protein CASSLAGSATEAFF.

This clone appeared a few times. This rearrangement joins TRBV19 to TRBJ2-7; TRBD1 matches 9 bases. V trimming: 7 bases; J trimming: 3 bases; junction bases outside the gene matches: 7. In germline, CDR1 is LNHDA, CDR2 SQIVND (reference sequence). The CDR3 totals 14 residues. CDR3 in DNA: TGTGCCAGTAAATCGGGACAGGGCGACTACGAGCAGTACTTC. Translation gives CASKSGQGDYEQYF. Using reference TRBV19 and TRBJ2-7 for the parts outside the CDR3, the full variable domain is DGGITQSPKYLFRKEGQNVTLSCEQNLNHDAMYWYRQDPGQGLRLIYYSQIVNDFQKGDIAEGYSVSREKKESFPLTVTSAQKNPTAFYLCASKSGQGDYEQYFGPGTRLTVT.

This chain links TRBV5-6 with TRBJ1-2; TRBD1 is a possible D gene (6 bases). Trimming stripped 4 bases from V and 6 bases from J, with 22 bases between. Germline CDR1 and CDR2: SGHDT and YYEEEE. This CDR3 spans 16 amino acids. The CDR3 nucleotides are TGTGCCAGCAGCCTAAGACCCGGGGGGCATCGGGATGGCTACACCTTC. Residues: CASSLRPGGHRDGYTF. Based on the CDR3 plus reference TRBV5-6 and TRBJ1-2, the full variable domain is DAGVTQSPTHLIKTRGQQVTLRCSPKSGHDTVSWYQQALGQGPQFIFQYYEEEERQRGNFPDRFSGHQFPNYSSELNVNALLLGDSALYLCASSLRPGGHRDGYTFGSGTRLTVV.

The V gene is TRBV5-4, the J gene TRBJ2-7, with 9 nucleotides matching TRBD1. The CDR3 totals 15 residues. The V segment lost 0 bases and the J segment 6 bases; nucleotides outside the gene matches: 7. The germline V gene encodes CDR1 SGHNT and CDR2 YYREEE (reference sequence). CDR3 nucleotide sequence: TGTGCCAGCAGCTTGGCGGGGACAGGGCGCATCGAGCAGTACTTC. This translates into CASSLAGTGRIEQYF. Full variable domain (rest looked up from reference TRBV5-4 and TRBJ2-7): ETGVTQSPTHLIKTRGQQVTLRCSSQSGHNTVSWYQQALGQGPQFIFQYYREEENGRGNFPPRFSGLQFPNYSSELNVNALELDDSALYLCASSLAGTGRIEQYFGPGTRLTVT.

The V and J genes are TRBV15 and TRBJ1-1, with unresolved D. Germline V gene data show CDR1 as LNHNV and CDR2 as YYDKDF (reference sequence). This CDR3 is 13 amino acids long. Trimming cost V 1 base and J 12 bases, with 15 bases left between them. CDR3 protein: CATSRGEGWGSFF. CDR3 DNA sequence: TGTGCCACCAGCAGAGGGGAGGGTTGGGGATCTTTCTTT.

This chain uses TRBV6-5 with TRBJ1-5; 7 bases line up with TRBD1. CDR1 is MNHEY, CDR2 SVGAGI, per germline. The trim removed 0 bases at V and 7 bases at J, leaving 3 bases unmatched. The CDR3 extends over 14 amino acids. The CDR3 loop reads CASSYSTGRQPQHF. CDR3 coding DNA: TGTGCCAGCAGTTACTCGACAGGGCGCCAGCCCCAGCATTTT.

This clone is a singleton in its sample. The chain combines TRBV6-1 with TRBJ2-3; TRBD2 matches at 10 bases. The CDR3 extends over 16 amino acids. Germline assignment: CDR1 MNHNS and CDR2 SASEGT. V lost 4 bases and J lost 6; bases outside the gene matches: 10. CDR3 in amino acids: CASSGRSGRALDTQYF. CDR3 nucleotides: TGTGCCAGCAGTGGGAGAAGCGGGAGGGCTCTCGATACGCAGTATTTT.

This CDR3 is CASSLLTSGSTDTQYF. The CDR3 DNA reads as TGTGCCAGCAGTTTATTGACTAGCGGAAGCACAGATACGCAGTATTTT. J is TRBJ2-3 and V is TRBV27; 9 nucleotides agree with TRBD2. The CDR3 loop spans 16 amino acids. J was trimmed by 0 bases and V by 1 base; bases with no gene match: 2. Germline V CDR1 and CDR2: MNHEY, SMNVEV (reference sequence).

The CDR3 sequence: CASRKEGTRQNYGYTF. The CDR3, as DNA: TGTGCCAGTAGAAAGGAGGGGACCCGGCAAAACTATGGCTACACCTTC. V gene TRBV19 combines with J gene TRBJ1-2, with D possibly TRBD1 on 5 matching bases. This CDR3 has 16 residues. Germline assignment: CDR1 LNHDA and CDR2 SQIVND (reference sequence). The V end lost 6 bases, the J end lost 2 bases, and 19 bases lay between the germline ends.

This chain uses TRBV25-1 with TRBJ1-1; D is possibly TRBD1 (5 bases). This CDR3 spans 16 amino acids. The V end lost 4 bases, the J end lost 10 bases, and 25 bases lay between the germline ends. Germline V gene sequence: CDR1 MGHDK, CDR2 SYGVNS. The CDR3 coding sequence is TGTGCCAGCAGTGCGTTTAGGGGAAACATCTCCCGAGGAGCTTTCTTT. Residues: CASSAFRGNISRGAFF. Full variable domain (remainder filled in from reference TRBV25-1 and TRBJ1-1): EADIYQTPRYLVIGTGKKITLECSQTMGHDKMYWYQQDPGMELHLIHYSYGVNSTEKGDLSSESTVSRIRTEHFPLTLESARPSHTSQYLCASSAFRGNISRGAFFGQGTRLTVV.

The chain combines TRBV2 with TRBJ2-3; TRBD2 aligns across 16 bases. Germline V gene sequence: CDR1 SNHLY, CDR2 FYNNEI. Unmatched junction bases numbered 3, after V lost 7 bases and J lost 5 bases. This CDR3 is 15 amino acids long. The CDR3 protein is CASMGLAGGGDTQYF. The CDR3 DNA reads TGTGCCAGCATGGGACTAGCGGGAGGGGGAGATACGCAGTATTTT.

V and J are TRBV30 and TRBJ1-3; D ambiguous. The CDR3 runs to 14 residues. V lost 2 bases to trimming and J lost 0 bases, with 8 bases between them. Germline CDR1 is GTSNPN and CDR2 is SVGIG (reference sequence). CDR3 DNA: TGTGCCTGGAGTTCTGGCACCTCTGGAAACACCATATATTTT. Amino acids: CAWSSGTSGNTIYF.

The J gene is TRBJ1-4, the V gene TRBV4-1; D unclear. V lost 1 base to trimming and J lost 7 bases, with 10 bases between them. The germline V gene encodes CDR1 MGHRA and CDR2 YSYEKL. The CDR3 runs 14 residues. The CDR3 DNA reads as TGCGCCAGCAGCCAAGTACGCGATTCTGAAAAACTGTTTTTT. Its protein is CASSQVRDSEKLFF.